The 25 T cell receptor beta chains below come from one sample, sequenced in a study of blood T cell repertoires in COVID-19. This table comes from immunoSEQ multiplex PCR, and its TCRdb copy is limited to in-frame clones, with some not included. Of roughly 200,000 clones in the sample, 85% were seen once. The sample consisted of PBMCs or T cells enriched from blood (not recorded which). The receptors were sampled from a man between 40 and 49 years old who had recovered from COVID-19.

This clone was found a few times. This rearrangement joins TRBV3-1 (or the pseudogene TRBV3-2) to TRBJ1-2, with TRBD1 matching 7 bases. J was trimmed by 7 bases and V by 1 base; bases with no gene match: 6. CDR3 size: 14 residues. Germline-derived CDR1 and CDR2 are LGHDT and YNNKEL (reference sequence). CDR3 loop: CASSQGRGSSGYTF. CDR3 bases: TGTGCCAGCAGCCAAGGCAGGGGGAGTAGTGGCTACACCTTC.

The rearrangement links TRBV2 to TRBJ2-2; D not resolved. Looked up from germline, CDR1 is SNHLY and CDR2 is FYNNEI. Between the trimmed V and J ends, which lost 5 bases and 8 bases, there was a span of 21 bases. The CDR3 runs to 16 residues. The CDR3 here is CASSSSSSASRGELFF. The CDR3 nucleotides read TGTGCCAGCAGTTCTTCCTCTAGTGCCTCCCGTGGGGAGCTGTTTTTT.

The rearrangement joins TRBV29-1 to TRBJ1-5; TRBD1 might be the D (5 bases). Germline-derived CDR1 and CDR2 are SQVTM and ANQGSEA. The CDR3 loop spans 12 amino acids. Trimming removed 4 bases at V and 4 bases at J, with 8 bases between. The CDR3 loop reads CSVGQKNQPQHF. The CDR3, as DNA: TGCAGCGTTGGACAGAAAAATCAGCCCCAGCATTTT.

In its sample, this clone was seen a few times. The chain couples TRBV28 to TRBJ2-7; 12 nucleotides agree with TRBD2. The germline CDR1 and CDR2 sequences are MDHEN and SYDVKM. V dropped 6 bases and J dropped 3; count of bases not matched to a gene: 15. The length of the CDR3 is 18 residues. CDR3 DNA sequence: TGTGCCAGCAGGCGGCCCGCCAAAACTAGCGGGAGGTTCTACGAGCAGTACTTC. Encoded protein: CASRRPAKTSGRFYEQYF.

CDR3 coding DNA: TGTGCCTGGAAGCGATACCGGGACAGCTCCTACGAGCAGTACTTC. This sequence encodes CAWKRYRDSSYEQYF. The J gene is TRBJ2-7, the V gene TRBV30; 7 positions agree with TRBD1. Trimming cost V 4 bases and J 0 bases; bases outside gene matches: 9. Germline V lookup: CDR1 GTSNPN, CDR2 SVGIG (reference sequence). The CDR3 spans 15 residues.

This rearrangement joins TRBV3-1 (or the pseudogene TRBV3-2) to TRBJ1-2; TRBD1 matches at 7 bases. Germline CDR1 reads LGHDT; CDR2 reads YNNKEL (reference sequence). This CDR3 is 13 amino acids long. V dropped 6 bases and J dropped 7; count of bases not matched to a gene: 8. In nucleotides, the CDR3 is TGTGCCAGCAGGACCCAGGGGGTTAGTGGCTACACCTTC. This codes for CASRTQGVSGYTF.

A word on this clone: The sample has other DNA sequences that encode this CDR3 too. V is TRBV5-1 and J is TRBJ2-7; 8 bases are shared with TRBD1. CDR3 length: 14 amino acids. The V gene end was trimmed by 3 bases and the J gene end by 0 bases; junction bases not matched to a gene: 2. Germline V gene lookup returns CDR1 SGHRS and CDR2 YFSETQ. Written as DNA, the CDR3 is TGCGCCAGCAGCTCCGGGACAGGCTCCTACGAGCAGTACTTC. This translates into CASSSGTGSYEQYF.

Only a few counts were recorded for this clone. This chain links TRBV6-1 with TRBJ1-5; TRBD1 matches at 8 bases. Unmatched junction bases numbered 1, after V lost 2 bases and J lost 1 base. Germline loops: CDR1 MNHNS, CDR2 SASEGT. This CDR3 has 15 amino acids. CDR3 sequence (DNA): TGTGCCAGCAGTGAACAGGGGGCAAGCAATCAGCCCCAGCATTTT. Its protein product is CASSEQGASNQPQHF.

The chain combines TRBV21-1 with TRBJ2-7; the D segment call TRBD2 is taken from the table without a DNA check. TRBV21-1 is labeled a pseudogene. This CDR3 is 16 amino acids long. This chain's CDR3 is CASTPAGGQCSYEQYF. As DNA, the CDR3 is TGTGCCAGCACTCCCGCGGGAGGACAGTGCTCCTACGAGCAGTACTTC.

The rearrangement uses TRBV5-6 and TRBJ2-7, with D unclear. The germline V and J ends were trimmed by 2 bases and 7 bases, with 10 bases remaining between them. Per the germline V gene, CDR1 is SGHDT and CDR2 is YYEEEE. The length of the CDR3 is 12 residues. Written as DNA, the CDR3 is TGTGCCAGCAGCTTTGACCAGACAGAGCAGTACTTC. Amino acid sequence: CASSFDQTEQYF.

The chain has TRBV27 and TRBJ2-5; the match to TRBD2 covers 7 bases. Germline loops: CDR1 MNHEY, CDR2 SMNVEV (reference sequence). The V and J ends lost 5 bases and 4 bases, in that order; junction bases with no gene match: 10. This CDR3 has 15 residues. The DNA of the CDR3 is TGTGCCAGCAGTACCAGGACTAGAAGTTTAGAGACCCAGTACTTC. Protein product: CASSTRTRSLETQYF.

This rearrangement joins TRBV7-6 to TRBJ1-5, with D possibly being TRBD1 (5 bases). Trimming removed 5 bases at V and 4 bases at J, with 18 bases between. Per the germline V gene, CDR1 is SGHVS and CDR2 is FNYEAQ. This CDR3 is built from 16 residues. For the CDR3, the DNA is TGTGCCAGCAGCGCAATGGGGGGTATGGGAAATCAGCCCCAGCATTTT. Translation: CASSAMGGMGNQPQHF.

This chain connects TRBV25-1 to TRBJ2-7; D is undetermined. Looked up from germline, CDR1 is MGHDK and CDR2 is SYGVNS. V was shortened by 6 bases and J by 3 bases, with 9 bases between the two germline ends. There are 12 residues in the CDR3. The CDR3, as DNA: TGTGCCAGCAGCCTCACTATCTACGAGCAGTACTTC. Translation gives CASSLTIYEQYF.

For the CDR3, the DNA is TGTGCCAGCAGCTTAGCCAGGGTCTCCTACGAGCAGTACTTC. Protein: CASSLARVSYEQYF. V usage is TRBV7-6 and J usage is TRBJ2-7; D might be TRBD1 (5 bases). The CDR3 spans 14 residues. Trimming pared 0 bases from V and 0 bases from J, leaving 6 bases between. The V gene's germline CDR1 is SGHVS and CDR2 FNYEAQ.

The CDR3: CASSSNRGIEADTQYF. In nucleotides, the CDR3 is TGTGCCAGTAGTTCGAATCGGGGTATCGAGGCGGATACGCAGTATTTT. The chain employs TRBV19 and TRBJ2-3; D might be TRBD2 (5 bases). The CDR3 has 16 residues. Deletions cut 5 bases from V and 6 bases from J, with 21 bases between. Germline values: CDR1 LNHDA, CDR2 SQIVND (reference sequence).

This clone was counted a few times. The chain carries TRBV5-1 and TRBJ1-1, with 7 bases aligning to TRBD1. The CDR3 is made up of 14 amino acids. The germline CDR1 and CDR2 sequences are SGHRS and YFSETQ. V lost 4 bases to trimming and J lost 0 bases; unmatched junction nucleotides: 3. In nucleotides, the CDR3 is TGCGCCAGCAGCGACACAGGGGTGAACACTGAAGCTTTCTTT. It codes for CASSDTGVNTEAFF.

The chain links TRBV28 to TRBJ1-1; D not certain. V was trimmed by 5 bases and J by 3 bases, leaving 40 bases between them. The CDR3 covers 23 residues. Germline-derived CDR1 and CDR2 are MDHEN and SYDVKM. CDR3 sequence (DNA): TGTGCCAGCAGTCCATTATCGCTAGTACGGGAGGATCGTTCCCTAGGTGAGGACACTGAAGCTTTCTTT. Its translation: CASSPLSLVREDRSLGEDTEAFF.

The rearrangement links TRBV24-1 to TRBJ1-2; the match to TRBD1 covers 9 bases. The CDR3 covers 19 residues. Germline values: CDR1 KGHDR, CDR2 SFDVKD. V lost 2 bases and J lost 0; bases outside the gene matches: 12. The CDR3 region has the DNA TGTGCCACCAGTGATTCGTCCGGGACAGGGTTGGGGCCTAACTATGGCTACACCTTC. Protein sequence: CATSDSSGTGLGPNYGYTF.

This CDR3 is CASRLGGSNTGELFF. The CDR3 DNA sequence: TGTGCCAGCAGGTTAGGCGGATCGAACACCGGGGAGCTGTTTTTT. The chain joins TRBV28 to TRBJ2-2, with D unclear. Germline CDR1 is MDHEN and CDR2 is SYDVKM. This CDR3 comprises 15 residues. V lost 6 bases to trimming and J lost 0 bases, with 11 bases between them. Filled out from reference TRBV28 and TRBJ2-2, the complete variable domain reads DVKVTQSSRYLVKRTGEKVFLECVQDMDHENMFWYRQDPGLGLRLIYFSYDVKMKEKGDIPEGYSVSREKKERFSLILESASTNQTSMYLCASRLGGSNTGELFFGEGSRLTVL.

CDR3 coding DNA: TGTGCCAGCAGCGAAGACAGGTGGGACACCGGGGAGCTGTTTTTT. Translation: CASSEDRWDTGELFF. The rearrangement uses TRBV9 and TRBJ2-2; D possibly corresponds to TRBD1 (6 bases). V gave up 3 bases and J gave up 3 bases, with 12 bases separating them. CDR3 length equals 15 residues. CDR1 and CDR2 from the germline V gene are SGDLS and YYNGEE.

Remarks on this clone: The junction differs from germline at one of its ends, possibly a read error. The gene calls are TRBV27 and TRBJ2-7; no clear D gene. Germline CDR1 is MNHEY and CDR2 is SMNVEV (reference sequence). The CDR3 is 13 residues long. CDR3 loop: CASSLNPSHEQYF. The CDR3 region has the DNA TGTGCCAGCAGTTTAAATCCCTCCCACGAGCAGTACTTC.

The rearrangement uses TRBV19 and TRBJ1-2; D may be TRBD1 (5 bases). CDR1 and CDR2 from the germline V gene are LNHDA and SQIVND (reference sequence). Between the trimmed V and J ends, which lost 1 base and 3 bases, there was a span of 9 bases. This CDR3 contains 14 residues. The CDR3 DNA sequence: TGTGCCAGTAGTATAGGGAGACAGCACTATGGCTACACCTTC. Amino acids: CASSIGRQHYGYTF.

The chain has TRBV28 and TRBJ2-7; the D gene is possibly TRBD2 (5 bases). The CDR3 is made up of 13 amino acids. V was clipped by 2 bases and J by 6 bases, with 11 bases between them. Germline V gives CDR1 MDHEN, CDR2 SYDVKM. The DNA of the CDR3 is TGTGCCAGCAGTTTACTGTCCGAGGGCGAGCAGTACTTC. This codes for CASSLLSEGEQYF.

This sequence joins TRBV9 and TRBJ2-2; TRBD1 might be the D (5 bases). CDR3 length: 16 residues. Per germline, CDR1 SGDLS and CDR2 YYNGEE. V lost 0 bases and J 2 bases, leaving 11 bases between the germline ends. In DNA form, the CDR3 reads TGTGCCAGCAGCGTAGGGGGCAGCCTTAACACCGGGGAGCTGTTTTTT. It specifies CASSVGGSLNTGELFF.

The CDR3 region has the DNA TGTGCCAGCAGCTTAGAACGCGTTTCAAACACTGAAGCTTTCTTT. Translating it yields CASSLERVSNTEAFF. This sequence joins TRBV11-3 and TRBJ1-1; D call uncertain. CDR1 SGHNT and CDR2 YENEEA come from the germline V gene. V lost 0 bases to trimming and J lost 2 bases, with 10 bases between them. The CDR3 is 15 amino acids.